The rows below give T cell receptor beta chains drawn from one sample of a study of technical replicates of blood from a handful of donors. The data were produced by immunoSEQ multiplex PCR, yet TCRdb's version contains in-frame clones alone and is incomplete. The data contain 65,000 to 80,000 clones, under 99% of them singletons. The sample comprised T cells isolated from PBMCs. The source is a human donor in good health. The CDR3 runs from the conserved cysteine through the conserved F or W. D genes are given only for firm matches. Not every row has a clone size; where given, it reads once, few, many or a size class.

cdr3_aa: CAIQQGGTDTQYF; cdr3_nt: TGTGCCATCCAGCAGGGTGGCACAGATACGCAGTATTTT; clone_size: -; j_call: TRBJ2-3; d_call: -; v_call: TRBV10-3
cdr3_aa: CASSQQPQSYEQYF; cdr3_nt: TGTGCCAGCAGCCAACAGCCCCAATCCTACGAGCAGTACTTC; clone_size: -; j_call: TRBJ2-7; d_call: -; v_call: TRBV7-8
cdr3_aa: CASSSAPGRSTGELFF; cdr3_nt: TGTGCCAGCAGCTCCGCTCCCGGGAGAAGTACCGGGGAGCTGTTTTTT; clone_size: -; j_call: TRBJ2-2; d_call: -; v_call: TRBV5-6
cdr3_aa: CASSILSGVTDTQYF; cdr3_nt: TGTGCCAGTAGTATTCTCAGCGGGGTCACAGATACGCAGTATTTT; clone_size: once; j_call: TRBJ2-3; d_call: TRBD2; v_call: TRBV19
cdr3_aa: CASSVGTSTDTQYF; cdr3_nt: TGTGCCAGCAGCGTAGGCACTAGCACAGATACGCAGTATTTT; clone_size: -; j_call: TRBJ2-3; d_call: -; v_call: TRBV9
cdr3_aa: CASSSVPGGPTDTQYF; cdr3_nt: TGTGCCAGCAGCTCAGTCCCGGGAGGGCCCACAGATACGCAGTATTTT; clone_size: -; j_call: TRBJ2-3; d_call: TRBD2; v_call: TRBV7-2
cdr3_aa: CASSQGPMYNEQFF; cdr3_nt: TGCGCCAGCAGTCAGGGCCCCATGTACAATGAGCAGTTCTTC; clone_size: -; j_call: TRBJ2-1; d_call: -; v_call: TRBV4-1
cdr3_aa: CASSSGTGASTDTQYF; cdr3_nt: TGTGCCAGCAGCTCCGGGACAGGGGCGAGCACAGATACGCAGTATTTT; clone_size: -; j_call: TRBJ2-3; d_call: TRBD1; v_call: TRBV7-2
cdr3_aa: CASIHRGQKQFF; cdr3_nt: TGTGCCAGCATCCACAGGGGGCAAAAGCAGTTCTTC; clone_size: -; j_call: TRBJ2-1; d_call: TRBD1; v_call: TRBV28
cdr3_aa: CASSLSSDTQYF; cdr3_nt: TGTGCCAGCAGCTTATCGTCAGATACGCAGTATTTT; clone_size: -; j_call: TRBJ2-3; d_call: -; v_call: TRBV11-1
cdr3_aa: CASSLSNSKQYF; cdr3_nt: TGTGCCAGCAGCTTGAGTAATTCGAAGCAGTACTTC; clone_size: -; j_call: TRBJ2-7; d_call: -; v_call: TRBV7-2
cdr3_aa: CASSLYPTAEQYF; cdr3_nt: TGTGCCAGCAGCTTATATCCTACAGCCGAGCAGTACTTC; clone_size: -; j_call: TRBJ2-7; d_call: -; v_call: TRBV7-2
cdr3_aa: CATSRVRDRQETQYF; cdr3_nt: TGTGCCACCAGCAGAGTTAGGGACAGACAAGAGACCCAGTACTTC; clone_size: -; j_call: TRBJ2-5; d_call: TRBD1; v_call: TRBV15
cdr3_aa: CASSSSQGRAYLEAFF; cdr3_nt: TGTGCCAGCAGCTCCTCACAGGGCCGAGCCTATCTTGAAGCTTTCTTT; clone_size: -; j_call: TRBJ1-1; d_call: -; v_call: TRBV5-4
cdr3_aa: CAWGQGAEDTIYF; cdr3_nt: TGTGCCTGGGGACAGGGGGCGGAGGACACCATATATTTT; clone_size: -; j_call: TRBJ1-3; d_call: TRBD1; v_call: TRBV30
cdr3_aa: CSVLYLTGGDKTQYF; cdr3_nt: TGCAGCGTTTTGTACCTGACAGGGGGCGACAAGACCCAGTACTTC; clone_size: once; j_call: TRBJ2-5; d_call: TRBD1; v_call: TRBV29-1
cdr3_aa: CASSAQGAGANVLTF; cdr3_nt: TGTGCCAGCAGTGCACAGGGGGCTGGGGCCAACGTCCTGACTTTC; clone_size: -; j_call: TRBJ2-6; d_call: TRBD1; v_call: TRBV6-1
cdr3_aa: CASSLSGLTTNYGYTF; cdr3_nt: TGTGCCAGCAGCTTATCGGGACTAACTACTAACTATGGCTACACCTTC; clone_size: -; j_call: TRBJ1-2; d_call: -; v_call: TRBV11-3
cdr3_aa: CASSQGGAGTEAFF; cdr3_nt: TGCGCCAGCAGCCAAGGTGGTGCGGGGACTGAAGCTTTCTTT; clone_size: -; j_call: TRBJ1-1; d_call: -; v_call: TRBV4-3